Each of the 3 T cell receptor beta chains below was sequenced from the same sample in a study of OX40 agonist ivuxolimab in advanced cancers. Method: immunoSEQ multiplex PCR; TCRdb's copy keeps in-frame clones and lacks some. The sample contains tens of thousands of clones, around 90% of which appear only once. Sequencing was performed on CD4+ or CD8+ T cells sorted from blood, taken in a trial of the OX40 agonist ivuxolimab. The receptors originated from an adult with an advanced solid tumor such as melanoma, head and neck, liver or kidney cancer.

The rearrangement links TRBV5-4 to TRBJ2-1, with 9 bases aligning to TRBD2. This CDR3 comprises 15 residues. The V gene end was trimmed by 4 bases and the J gene end by 0 bases; junction bases not matched to a gene: 2. Germline CDR1 and CDR2: SGHNT and YYREEE (reference sequence). For the CDR3, the DNA is TGTGCCAGCAGCCCGCGGGGGGGCTCCTACAATGAGCAGTTCTTC. This codes for CASSPRGGSYNEQFF.

This chain joins TRBV27 and TRBJ2-7; D is uncertain. This CDR3 region has 13 residues. CDR1 is MNHEY and CDR2 is SMNVEV in the germline V gene (reference sequence). V lost 3 bases, J lost 0 bases, and 6 bases lay in between. The DNA for the CDR3 is TGTGCCAGCAGTTTCGACCCCTCCTACGAGCAGTACTTC. It translates to CASSFDPSYEQYF.

The chain combines TRBV18 with TRBJ2-5; 8 bases fit TRBD1. This CDR3 is built from 15 residues. J lost 4 bases, V lost 5 bases, and 9 bases had no gene match. From germline, CDR1 is KGHSH and CDR2 LQKENI. CDR3 DNA sequence: TGTGCCAGCTCAGAGAACCAGGGGGCTGGAGAGACCCAGTACTTC. Translated: CASSENQGAGETQYF.